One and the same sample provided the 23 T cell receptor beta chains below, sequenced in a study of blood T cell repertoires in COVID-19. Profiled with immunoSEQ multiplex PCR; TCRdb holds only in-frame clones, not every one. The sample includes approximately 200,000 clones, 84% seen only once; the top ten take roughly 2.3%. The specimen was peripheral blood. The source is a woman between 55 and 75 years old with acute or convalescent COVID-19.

CDR3 DNA: TGTGCCAGCAGCTTCCAGGGTTATAGCAATCAGCCCCAGCATTTT. Its translation is CASSFQGYSNQPQHF. The chain is built from TRBV5-8 and TRBJ1-5; D may be TRBD1 (5 bases). The CDR3 consists of 15 residues. V lost 2 bases, J lost 0 bases, and 9 bases lay in between. Germline V gives CDR1 SGHTS, CDR2 YDEGEE.

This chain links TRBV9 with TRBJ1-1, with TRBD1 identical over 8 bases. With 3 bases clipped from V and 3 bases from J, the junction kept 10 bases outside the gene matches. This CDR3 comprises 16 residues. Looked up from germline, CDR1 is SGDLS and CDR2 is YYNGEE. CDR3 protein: CASSASGGPPHTEAFF. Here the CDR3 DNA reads TGTGCCAGCAGCGCCTCAGGGGGCCCCCCCCACACTGAAGCTTTCTTT. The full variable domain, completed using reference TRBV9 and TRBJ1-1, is DSGVTQTPKHLITATGQRVTLRCSPRSGDLSVYWYQQSLDQGLQFLIQYYNGEERAKGNILERFSAQQFPDLHSELNLSSLELGDSALYFCASSASGGPPHTEAFFGQGTRLTVV.

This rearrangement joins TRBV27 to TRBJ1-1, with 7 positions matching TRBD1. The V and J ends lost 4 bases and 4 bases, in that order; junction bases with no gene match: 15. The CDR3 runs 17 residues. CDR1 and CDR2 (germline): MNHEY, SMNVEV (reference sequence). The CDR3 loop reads CASSSDRVPSRFTEAFF. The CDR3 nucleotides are TGTGCCAGCAGTTCAGACAGGGTGCCCTCTCGTTTCACTGAAGCTTTCTTT.

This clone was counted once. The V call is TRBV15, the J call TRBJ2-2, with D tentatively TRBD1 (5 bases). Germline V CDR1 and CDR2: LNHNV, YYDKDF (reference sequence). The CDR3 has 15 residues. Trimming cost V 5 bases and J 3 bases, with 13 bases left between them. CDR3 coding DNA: TGTGCCACCAGCTGGGGCCCCGGCGACACCGGGGAGCTGTTTTTT. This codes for CATSWGPGDTGELFF.

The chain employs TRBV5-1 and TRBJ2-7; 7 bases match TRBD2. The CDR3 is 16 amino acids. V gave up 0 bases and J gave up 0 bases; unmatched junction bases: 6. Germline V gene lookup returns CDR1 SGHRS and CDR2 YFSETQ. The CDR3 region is CASSLGAGDGSYEQYF. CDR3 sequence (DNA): TGCGCCAGCAGCTTGGGGGCGGGGGACGGCTCCTACGAGCAGTACTTC.

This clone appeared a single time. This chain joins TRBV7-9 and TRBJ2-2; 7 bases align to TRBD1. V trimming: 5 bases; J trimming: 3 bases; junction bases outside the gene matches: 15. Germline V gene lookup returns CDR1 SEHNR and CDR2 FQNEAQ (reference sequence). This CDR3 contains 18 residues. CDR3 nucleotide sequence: TGTGCCAGCAGCCCCGCCACAGGGGACAATAGACACACCGGGGAGCTGTTTTTT. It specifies CASSPATGDNRHTGELFF.

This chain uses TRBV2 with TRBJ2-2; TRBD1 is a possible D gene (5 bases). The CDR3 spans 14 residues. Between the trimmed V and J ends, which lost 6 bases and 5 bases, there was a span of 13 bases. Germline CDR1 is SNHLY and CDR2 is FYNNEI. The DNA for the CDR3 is TGTGCCAGCAGCCGCCTAGGGGTGACCGGGGAGCTGTTTTTT. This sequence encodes CASSRLGVTGELFF.

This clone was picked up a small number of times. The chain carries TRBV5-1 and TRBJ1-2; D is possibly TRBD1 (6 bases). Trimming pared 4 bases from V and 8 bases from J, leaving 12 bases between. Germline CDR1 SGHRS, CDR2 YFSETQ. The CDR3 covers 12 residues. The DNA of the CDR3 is TGCGCCAGCAGCCCCGCGGGGGCGGGCTACACCTTC. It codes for CASSPAGAGYTF. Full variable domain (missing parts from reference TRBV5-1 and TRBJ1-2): KAGVTQTPRYLIKTRGQQVTLSCSPISGHRSVSWYQQTPGQGLQFLFEYFSETQRNKGNFPGRFSGRQFSNSRSEMNVSTLELGDSALYLCASSPAGAGYTFGSGTRLTVV.

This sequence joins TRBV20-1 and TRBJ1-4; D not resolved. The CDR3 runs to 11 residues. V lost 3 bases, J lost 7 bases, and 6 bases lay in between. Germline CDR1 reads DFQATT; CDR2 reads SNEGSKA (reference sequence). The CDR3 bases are TGCAGTGCTAGTTTCGGTGAAAAACTGTTTTTT. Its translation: CSASFGEKLFF.

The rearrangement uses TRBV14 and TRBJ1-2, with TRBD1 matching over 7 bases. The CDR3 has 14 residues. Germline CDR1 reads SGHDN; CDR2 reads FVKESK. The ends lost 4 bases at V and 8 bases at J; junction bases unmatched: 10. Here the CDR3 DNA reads TGTGCCAGCAGCCCATCTTTCTTGGGACAGGGCTACACCTTC. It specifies CASSPSFLGQGYTF.

The CDR3 is CASSFQQSEKLFF. The CDR3 nucleotides read TGTGCCAGCAGTTTTCAACAGTCTGAAAAACTGTTTTTT. This chain uses TRBV28 with TRBJ1-4; D unresolved. The CDR3 contains 13 residues. V was cut by 3 bases and J by 7 bases, with 9 bases left in between. Looked up from germline, CDR1 is MDHEN and CDR2 is SYDVKM.

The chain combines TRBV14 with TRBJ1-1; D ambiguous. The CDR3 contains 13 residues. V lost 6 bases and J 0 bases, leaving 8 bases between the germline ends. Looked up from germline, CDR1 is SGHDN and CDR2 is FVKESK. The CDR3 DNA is TGTGCCAGCAGTATCAGTTTGAACACTGAAGCTTTCTTT. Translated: CASSISLNTEAFF.

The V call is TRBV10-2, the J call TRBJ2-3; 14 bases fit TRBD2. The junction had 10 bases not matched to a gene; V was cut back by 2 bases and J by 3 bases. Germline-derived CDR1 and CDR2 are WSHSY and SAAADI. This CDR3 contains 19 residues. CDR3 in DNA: TGCGCCAGCAGTGAGGGACTAGCGGGGGGCCTACGTAGGACAGATACGCAGTATTTT. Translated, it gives CASSEGLAGGLRRTDTQYF.

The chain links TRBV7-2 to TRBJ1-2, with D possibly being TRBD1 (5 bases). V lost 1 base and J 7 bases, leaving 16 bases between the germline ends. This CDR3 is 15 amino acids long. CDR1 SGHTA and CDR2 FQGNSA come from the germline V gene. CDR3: CASSLEGISRAGYTF. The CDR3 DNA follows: TGTGCCAGCAGCTTAGAGGGGATCTCTAGAGCTGGCTACACCTTC.

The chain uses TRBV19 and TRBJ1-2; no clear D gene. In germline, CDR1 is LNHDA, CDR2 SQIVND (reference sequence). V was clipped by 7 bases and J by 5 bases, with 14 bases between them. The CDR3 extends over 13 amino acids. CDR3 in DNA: TGTGCCAGTATGCAGGATCGTGGGTATGGCTACACCTTC. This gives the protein CASMQDRGYGYTF.

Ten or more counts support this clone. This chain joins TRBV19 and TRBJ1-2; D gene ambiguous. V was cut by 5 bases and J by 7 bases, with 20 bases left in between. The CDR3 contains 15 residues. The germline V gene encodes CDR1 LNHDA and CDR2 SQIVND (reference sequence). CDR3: CASSAQGNSGRGYTF. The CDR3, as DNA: TGTGCCAGTAGTGCACAAGGCAATTCGGGTCGTGGCTACACCTTC.

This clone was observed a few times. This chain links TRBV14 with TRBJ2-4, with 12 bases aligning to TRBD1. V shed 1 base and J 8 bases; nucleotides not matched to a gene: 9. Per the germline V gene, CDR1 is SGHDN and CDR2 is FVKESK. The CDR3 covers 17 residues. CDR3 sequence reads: CASSQGLGQGANYIQYF. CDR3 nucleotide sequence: TGTGCCAGCAGCCAAGGTCTGGGACAGGGGGCTAATTACATTCAGTACTTC. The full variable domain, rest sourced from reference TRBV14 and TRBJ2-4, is EAGVTQFPSHSVIEKGQTVTLRCDPISGHDNLYWYRRVMGKEIKFLLHFVKESKQDESGMPNNRFLAERTGGTYSTLKVQPAELEDSGVYFCASSQGLGQGANYIQYFGAGTRLSVL.

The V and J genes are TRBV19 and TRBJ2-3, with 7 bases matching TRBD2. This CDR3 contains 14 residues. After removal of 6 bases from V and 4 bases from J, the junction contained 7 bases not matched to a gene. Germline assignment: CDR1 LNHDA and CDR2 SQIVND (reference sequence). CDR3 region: CASRLRGESDTQYF. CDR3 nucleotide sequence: TGTGCCAGTAGATTACGGGGGGAGTCAGATACGCAGTATTTT.

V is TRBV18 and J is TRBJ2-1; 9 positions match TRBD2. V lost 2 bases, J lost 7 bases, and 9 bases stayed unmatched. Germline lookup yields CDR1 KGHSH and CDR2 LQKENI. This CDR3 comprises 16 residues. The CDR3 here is CASSPRAGGPWNEQFF. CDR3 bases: TGTGCCAGCTCACCAAGGGCGGGGGGGCCGTGGAATGAGCAGTTCTTC.

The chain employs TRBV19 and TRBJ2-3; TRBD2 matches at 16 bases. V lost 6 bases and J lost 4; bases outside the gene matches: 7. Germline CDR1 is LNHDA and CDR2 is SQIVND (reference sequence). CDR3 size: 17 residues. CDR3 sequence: CASRGLAGGPVADTQYF. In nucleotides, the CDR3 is TGTGCCAGTAGGGGACTAGCGGGGGGGCCGGTCGCAGATACGCAGTATTTT.

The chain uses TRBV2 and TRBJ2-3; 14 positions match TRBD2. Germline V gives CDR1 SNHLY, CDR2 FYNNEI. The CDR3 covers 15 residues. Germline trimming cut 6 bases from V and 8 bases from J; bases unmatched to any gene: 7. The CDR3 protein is CASRGLAGGPVTQYF. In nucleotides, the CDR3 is TGTGCCAGCAGAGGACTAGCGGGGGGCCCGGTTACGCAGTATTTT.

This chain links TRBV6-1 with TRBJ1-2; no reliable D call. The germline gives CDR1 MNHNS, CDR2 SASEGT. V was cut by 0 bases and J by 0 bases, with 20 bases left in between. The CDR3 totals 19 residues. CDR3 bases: TGTGCCAGCAGTGAAGCCGGACTTATCGTATACCTAGCTAACTATGGCTACACCTTC. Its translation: CASSEAGLIVYLANYGYTF.

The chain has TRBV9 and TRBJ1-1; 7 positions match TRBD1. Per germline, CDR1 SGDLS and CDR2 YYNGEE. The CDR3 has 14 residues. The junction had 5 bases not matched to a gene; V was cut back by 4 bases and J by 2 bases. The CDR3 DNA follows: TGTGCCAGCAGCCCTCGACAGGGAAACACTGAAGCTTTCTTT. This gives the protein CASSPRQGNTEAFF.